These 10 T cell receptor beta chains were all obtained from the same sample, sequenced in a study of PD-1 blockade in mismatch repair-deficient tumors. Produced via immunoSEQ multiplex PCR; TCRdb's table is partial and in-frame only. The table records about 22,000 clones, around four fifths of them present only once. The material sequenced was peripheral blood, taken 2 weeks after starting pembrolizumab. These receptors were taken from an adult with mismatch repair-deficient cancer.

This CDR3 is CASSYQHYTEAFF. In DNA form, the CDR3 reads TGTGCCAGCAGTTACCAACACTACACTGAAGCTTTCTTT. The chain joins TRBV6-5 to TRBJ1-1; D is undetermined. V was trimmed by 2 bases and J by 3 bases, leaving 7 bases between them. This CDR3 comprises 13 residues. Looked up from germline, CDR1 is MNHEY and CDR2 is SVGAGI.

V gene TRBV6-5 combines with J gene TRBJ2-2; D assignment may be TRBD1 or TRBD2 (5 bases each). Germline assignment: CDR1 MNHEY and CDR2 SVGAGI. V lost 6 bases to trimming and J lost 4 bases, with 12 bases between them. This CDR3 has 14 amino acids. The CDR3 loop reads CASRDRGPTGELFF. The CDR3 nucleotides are TGTGCCAGCAGGGACCGGGGCCCCACCGGGGAGCTGTTTTTT.

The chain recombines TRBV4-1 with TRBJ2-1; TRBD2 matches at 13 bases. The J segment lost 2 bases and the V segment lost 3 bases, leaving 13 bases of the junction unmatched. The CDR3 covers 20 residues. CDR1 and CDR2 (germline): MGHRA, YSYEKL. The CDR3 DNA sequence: TGCGCCAGCAGCCACTTGGGACTAGCGGGACACCGATCTGCCTACAATGAGCAGTTCTTC. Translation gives CASSHLGLAGHRSAYNEQFF.

The CDR3 nucleotides are TGTGCCAGCAGTTACGGGAGGGCCACAGATACGCAGTATTTT. It codes for CASSYGRATDTQYF. This chain links TRBV6-5 with TRBJ2-3; 7 bases map to TRBD2. CDR1 and CDR2 from the germline V gene are MNHEY and SVGAGI. The CDR3 loop spans 14 amino acids. The junction had 1 base not matched to a gene; V was cut back by 2 bases and J by 2 bases.

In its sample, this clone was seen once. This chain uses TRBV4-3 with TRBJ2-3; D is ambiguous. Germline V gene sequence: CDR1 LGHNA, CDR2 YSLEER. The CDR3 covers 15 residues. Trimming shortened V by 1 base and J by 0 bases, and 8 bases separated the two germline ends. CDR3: CASSQAPISTDTQYF. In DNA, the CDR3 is TGCGCCAGCAGCCAAGCACCGATCAGCACAGATACGCAGTATTTT.

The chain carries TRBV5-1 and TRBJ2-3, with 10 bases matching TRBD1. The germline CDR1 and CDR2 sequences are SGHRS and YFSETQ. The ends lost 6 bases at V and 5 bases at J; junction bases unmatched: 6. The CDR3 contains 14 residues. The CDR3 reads CASTPGQGRDTQYF. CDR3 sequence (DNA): TGCGCCAGCACCCCGGGACAGGGGAGAGATACGCAGTATTTT.

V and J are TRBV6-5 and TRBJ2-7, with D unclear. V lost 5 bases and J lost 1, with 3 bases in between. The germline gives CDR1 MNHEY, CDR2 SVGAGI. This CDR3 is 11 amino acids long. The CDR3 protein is CASSNSYEQYF. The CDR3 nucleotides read TGTGCCAGCAGTAATTCCTACGAGCAGTACTTC.

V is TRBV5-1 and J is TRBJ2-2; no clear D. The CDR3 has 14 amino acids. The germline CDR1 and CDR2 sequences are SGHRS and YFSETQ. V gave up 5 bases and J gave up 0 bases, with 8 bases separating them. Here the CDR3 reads CASRTAANTGELFF. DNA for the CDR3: TGCGCCAGCAGGACCGCGGCGAACACCGGGGAGCTGTTTTTT.

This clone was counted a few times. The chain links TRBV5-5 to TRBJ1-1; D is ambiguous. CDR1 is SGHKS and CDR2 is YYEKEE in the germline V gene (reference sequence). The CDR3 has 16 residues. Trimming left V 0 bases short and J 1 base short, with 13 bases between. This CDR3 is CASSLEGRGSNTEAFF. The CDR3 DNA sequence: TGTGCCAGCAGCTTGGAAGGGCGGGGATCGAACACTGAAGCTTTCTTT.

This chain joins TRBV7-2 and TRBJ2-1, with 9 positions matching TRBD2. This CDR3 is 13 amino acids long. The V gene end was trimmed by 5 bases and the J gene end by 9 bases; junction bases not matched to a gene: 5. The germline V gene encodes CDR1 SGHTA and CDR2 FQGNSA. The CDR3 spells CASSIGLAREQFF. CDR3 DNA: TGTGCCAGCAGCATCGGACTAGCGCGTGAGCAGTTCTTC.